This T cell receptor beta chain was identified in a study of T cells in Graves' hyperthyroidism and ophthalmopathy. On the study more broadly: It was at initial diagnosis, before any treatment, that peripheral blood was collected. Regarding the study as a whole: Blood also contained most expanded thyroid clonotypes above 0.001.

Using RNA transcripts as the source, TCR beta CDR3 regions were amplified. When the TCR CDR3 underwent first-round RT-PCR, the HTBI primer set was used. TCRdb fed the multiplex PCR reads into MiXCR, producing one record per CDR3 protein. This sample has approximately 200,000 distinct CDR3 sequences; around 19% occur once, and the top ten carry around two fifths. The hyperthyroidism was newly diagnosed and had lasted under 2 months; the patients were aged 18 to 65. The study based diagnoses on clinical symptoms, serum thyroxine and TRAb, thyroid ultrasound and orbital computed tomography. This clonotype was seen at least ten times. Its antigen is unidentified. The germline gives CDR1 LNHNV, CDR2 YYDKDF (reference sequence). V was pared by 4 bases and J by 1 base, with 13 bases between. CDR3 length: 15 residues.

Sample: blood. This TCR was recovered from a man aged 35-49 years with Graves' hyperthyroidism. The chain employs TRBV15 and TRBJ1-1; tentatively, D is TRBD1 (5 bases). CDR3 in amino acids: CATSIRPGGNTEAFF. The CDR3 DNA follows: TGTGCCACCAGCATACGACCGGGGGGGAACACTGAAGCTTTCTTT.